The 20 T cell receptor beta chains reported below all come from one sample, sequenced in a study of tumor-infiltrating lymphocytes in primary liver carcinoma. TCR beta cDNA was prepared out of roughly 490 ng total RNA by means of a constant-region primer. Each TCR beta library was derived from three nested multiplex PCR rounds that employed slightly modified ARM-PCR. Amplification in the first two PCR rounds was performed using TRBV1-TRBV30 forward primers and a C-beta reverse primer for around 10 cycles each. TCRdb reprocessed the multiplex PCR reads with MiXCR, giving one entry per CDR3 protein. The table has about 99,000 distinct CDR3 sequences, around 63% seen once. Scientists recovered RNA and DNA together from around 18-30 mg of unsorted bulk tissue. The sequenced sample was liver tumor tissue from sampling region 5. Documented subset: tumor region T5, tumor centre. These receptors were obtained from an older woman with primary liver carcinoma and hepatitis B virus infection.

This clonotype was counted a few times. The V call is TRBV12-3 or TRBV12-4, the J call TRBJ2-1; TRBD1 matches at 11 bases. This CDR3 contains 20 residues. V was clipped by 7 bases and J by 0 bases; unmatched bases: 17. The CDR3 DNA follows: TGTGCCAGCAACCCTCCCCCGGGACAGGGGGGGCGAAGCTCCTACAATGAGCAGTTCTTC. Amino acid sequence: CASNPPPGQGGRSSYNEQFF.

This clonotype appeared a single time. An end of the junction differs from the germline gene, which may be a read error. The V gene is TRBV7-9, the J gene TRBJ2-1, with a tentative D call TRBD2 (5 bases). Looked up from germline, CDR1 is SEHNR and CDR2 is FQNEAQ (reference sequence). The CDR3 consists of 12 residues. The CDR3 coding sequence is TGTGTCAGCAGCCCAGCCGGTCGGAGGTCGTTCTTC. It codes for CVSSPAGRRSFF.

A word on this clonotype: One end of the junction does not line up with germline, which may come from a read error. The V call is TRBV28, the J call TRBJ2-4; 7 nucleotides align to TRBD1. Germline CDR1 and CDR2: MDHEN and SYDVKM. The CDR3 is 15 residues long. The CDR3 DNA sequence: TGTGCCTGCAGTCTGAGTCGGGACAGCCTAAACATTCAGTACTTC. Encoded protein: CACSLSRDSLNIQYF.

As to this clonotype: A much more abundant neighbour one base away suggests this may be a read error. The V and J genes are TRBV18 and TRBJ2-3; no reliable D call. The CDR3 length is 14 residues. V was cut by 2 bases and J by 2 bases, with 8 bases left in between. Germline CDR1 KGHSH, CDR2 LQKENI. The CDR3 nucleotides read TGTGCCAGCTCACCAGAGATCAACACAGATACGCAGTATTTT. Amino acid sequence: CASSPEINTDTQYF.

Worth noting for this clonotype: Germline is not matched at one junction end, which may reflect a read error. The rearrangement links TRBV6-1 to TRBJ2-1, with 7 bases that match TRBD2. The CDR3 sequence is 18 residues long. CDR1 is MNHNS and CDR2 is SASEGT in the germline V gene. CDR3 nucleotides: TGTGCCAGCAGTGCTTTCCCCGCCGCGACTTGCGGGAGCAATGAGCAGTGCTTC. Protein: CASSAFPAATCGSNEQCF.

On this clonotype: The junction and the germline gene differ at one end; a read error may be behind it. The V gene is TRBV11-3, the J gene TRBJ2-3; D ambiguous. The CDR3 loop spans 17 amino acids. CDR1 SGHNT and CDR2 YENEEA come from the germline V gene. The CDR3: CDSSLSFRPPQTDTQYF. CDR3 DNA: TGTGACAGCAGCTTATCGTTTCGGCCGCCACAGACAGATACGCAGTATTTT.

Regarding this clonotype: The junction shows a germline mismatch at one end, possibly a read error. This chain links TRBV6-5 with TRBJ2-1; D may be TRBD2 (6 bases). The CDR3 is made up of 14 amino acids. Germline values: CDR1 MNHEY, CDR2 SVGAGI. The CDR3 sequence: CACRPDGSSYEQFF. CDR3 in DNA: TGTGCCTGCAGACCCGACGGGAGCTCCTACGAGCAGTTCTTC.

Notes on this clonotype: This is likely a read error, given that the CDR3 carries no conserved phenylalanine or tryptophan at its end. The CDR3 loop reads CASSLPRVMQYL. The CDR3 bases are TGTGCCAGCAGTTTACCCAGGGTTATGCAGTACCTC. The rearrangement links TRBV28 to TRBJ2-7; D may be TRBD1 (5 bases). Germline V gives CDR1 MDHEN, CDR2 SYDVKM. This CDR3 contains 12 residues. The V end lost 2 bases, the J end lost 9 bases, and 11 bases lay between the germline ends.

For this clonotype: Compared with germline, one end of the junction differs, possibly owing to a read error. The DNA for the CDR3 is TGTGCCAGCAGCTCGTTGGCGGGGACGACCAATCAGCCCCAGCTTTTT. Its translation is CASSSLAGTTNQPQLF. The V and J genes are TRBV7-8 and TRBJ1-5; D possibly corresponds to TRBD1 (5 bases). Germline V lookup: CDR1 SGHVS, CDR2 FQNEAQ. The CDR3 is 16 residues long. The entire variable domain, with the rest obtained from reference TRBV7-8 and TRBJ1-5, is as follows: GAGVSQSPRYKVAKRGQDVALRCDPISGHVSLFWYQQALGQGPEFLTYFQNEAQLDKSGLPSDRFFAERPEGSVSTLKIQRTQQEDSAVYLCASSSLAGTTNQPQLFGDGTRLSIL.

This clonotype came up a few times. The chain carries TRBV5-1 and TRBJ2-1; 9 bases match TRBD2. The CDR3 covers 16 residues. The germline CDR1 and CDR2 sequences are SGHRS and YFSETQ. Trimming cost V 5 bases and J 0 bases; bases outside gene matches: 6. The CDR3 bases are TGCGCCAGCAGTCATAGCGGGGGTAGCTCCTACAATGAGCAGTTCTTC. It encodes CASSHSGGSSYNEQFF.

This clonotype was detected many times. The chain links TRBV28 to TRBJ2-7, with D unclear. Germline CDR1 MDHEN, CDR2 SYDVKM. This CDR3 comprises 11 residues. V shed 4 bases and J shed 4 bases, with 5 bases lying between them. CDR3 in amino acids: CASSSGYEQYF. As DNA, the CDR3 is TGTGCCAGCAGTTCAGGATACGAGCAGTACTTC.

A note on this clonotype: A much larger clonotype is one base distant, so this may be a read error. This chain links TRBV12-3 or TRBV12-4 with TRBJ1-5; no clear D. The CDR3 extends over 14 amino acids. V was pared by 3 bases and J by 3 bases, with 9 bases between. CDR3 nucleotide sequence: TGTGCCAGCAGTTTTAAGTATACCAATCAGCCCCAGCATTTT. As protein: CASSFKYTNQPQHF.

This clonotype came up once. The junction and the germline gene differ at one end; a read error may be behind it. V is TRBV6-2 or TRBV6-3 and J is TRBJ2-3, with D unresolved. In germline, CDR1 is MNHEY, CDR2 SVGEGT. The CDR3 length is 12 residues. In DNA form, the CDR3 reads TGTGCCAGCAGTTGCTACACGGATACGCTGTATTTT. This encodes CASSCYTDTLYF.

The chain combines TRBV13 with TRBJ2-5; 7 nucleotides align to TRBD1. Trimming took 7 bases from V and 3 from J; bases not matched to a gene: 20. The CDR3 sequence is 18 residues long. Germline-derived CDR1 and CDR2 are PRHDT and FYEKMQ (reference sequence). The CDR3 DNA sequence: TGTGCCAGCACATTCGATCCGGGCCGTCAGGGGGATAAAGAGACCCAGTACTTC. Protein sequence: CASTFDPGRQGDKETQYF.

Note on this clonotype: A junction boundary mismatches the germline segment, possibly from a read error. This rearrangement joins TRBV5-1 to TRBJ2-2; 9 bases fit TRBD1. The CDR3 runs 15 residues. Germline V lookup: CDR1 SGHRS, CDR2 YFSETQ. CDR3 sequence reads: CASSLWDRVSGERFF. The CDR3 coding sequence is TGCGCCAGCAGCTTGTGGGACAGGGTCTCCGGGGAGCGGTTTTTT.

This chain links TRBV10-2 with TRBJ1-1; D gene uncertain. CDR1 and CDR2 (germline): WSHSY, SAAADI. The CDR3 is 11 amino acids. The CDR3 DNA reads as TGCGTCAGTAGGTTCGACACTGAAGCTTTCTTT. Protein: CVSRFDTEAFF.

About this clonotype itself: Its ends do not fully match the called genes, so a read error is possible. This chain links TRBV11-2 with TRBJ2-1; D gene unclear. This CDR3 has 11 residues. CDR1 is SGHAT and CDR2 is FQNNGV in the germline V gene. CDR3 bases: TGTGGCAGCAGCTTCGTCAATGAGCAGTTCTTC. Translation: CGSSFVNEQFF.

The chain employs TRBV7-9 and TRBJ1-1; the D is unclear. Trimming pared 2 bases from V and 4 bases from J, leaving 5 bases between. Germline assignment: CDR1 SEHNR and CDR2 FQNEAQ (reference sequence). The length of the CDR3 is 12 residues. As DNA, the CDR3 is TGTGCCAGCAGCTTATGGGGCACTGAAGCTTTCTTT. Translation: CASSLWGTEAFF. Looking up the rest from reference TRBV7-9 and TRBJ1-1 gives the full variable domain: DTGVSQNPRHKITKRGQNVTFRCDPISEHNRLYWYRQTLGQGPEFLTYFQNEAQLEKSRLLSDRFSAERPKGSFSTLEIQRTEQGDSAMYLCASSLWGTEAFFGQGTRLTVV.

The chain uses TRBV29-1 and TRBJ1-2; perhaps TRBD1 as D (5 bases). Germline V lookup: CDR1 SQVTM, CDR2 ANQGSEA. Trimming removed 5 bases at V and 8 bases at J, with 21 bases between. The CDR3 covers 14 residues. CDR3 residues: CSVIRQDRGWGYTF. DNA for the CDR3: TGCAGCGTTATCCGCCAGGATAGGGGTTGGGGCTACACCTTC.

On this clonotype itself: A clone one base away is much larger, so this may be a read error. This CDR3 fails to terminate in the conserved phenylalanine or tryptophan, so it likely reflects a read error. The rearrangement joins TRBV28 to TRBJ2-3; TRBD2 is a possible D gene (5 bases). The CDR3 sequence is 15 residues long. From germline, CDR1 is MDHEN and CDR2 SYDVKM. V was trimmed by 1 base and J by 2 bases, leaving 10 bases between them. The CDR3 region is CASSLLGGFTDTQYL. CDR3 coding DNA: TGTGCCAGCAGTTTATTGGGCGGGTTCACAGATACGCAGTATTTA.